The rows below give T cell receptor beta chains drawn from one sample of a study of blood T cell repertoires in COVID-19. Sequenced by immunoSEQ multiplex PCR; TCRdb stores in-frame clones only, minus some. Among 200,000 to 250,000 clones, about 90% were seen once, and the ten largest hold roughly 3.2%. The sample comprised PBMCs or T cells enriched from blood (not recorded which). The receptors here all came from a woman between 50 and 59 years old in a cohort exposed to, infected with or recovered from COVID-19 (not recorded which). The CDR3 runs from the conserved cysteine through the conserved F or W. The D gene is left open where the match is weak. Only some rows state a clone size, as once, few, many or a class for expanded clones.

>17|TRBD1|NA|TRBJ1-1|TRBV24-1
CATSERDRRGECTEAFF
TGTGCCACCAGTGAGCGGGACAGGAGGGGAGAATGCACTGAAGCTTTCTTT
>15|NA|NA|TRBJ2-6|TRBV11-2
CASSLGHTGANVLTF
TGTGCCAGCAGCTTAGGACACACTGGGGCCAACGTCCTGACTTTC
>16|TRBD1|NA|TRBJ2-5|TRBV28
CASSLIGTGTMETQYF
TGTGCCAGCAGTTTAATAGGGACAGGAACCATGGAGACCCAGTACTTC
>16|NA|NA|TRBJ1-3|TRBV14
CATSRGGSHSGNTIYF
TGTGCCACCTCACGTGGGGGGTCCCACTCTGGAAACACCATATATTTT
>18|TRBD1|NA|TRBJ1-6|TRBV4-2
CASSQDSTGSSYNSPLHF
TGTGCCAGCAGCCAAGACTCGACAGGGAGCTCCTATAATTCACCCCTCCACTTT
>15|TRBD1|NA|TRBJ1-4|TRBV3-1/TRBV3-2
CASSRTGPGFEKLFF
TGTGCCAGCAGCCGGACAGGGCCAGGGTTTGAAAAACTGTTTTTT
>15|TRBD1|NA|TRBJ2-1|TRBV9
CASSQSPQGQTEQFF
TGTGCCAGCAGCCAATCTCCCCAGGGACAGACCGAGCAGTTCTTC
>15|NA|NA|TRBJ1-5|TRBV28
CASSLSGRGNQPQHF
TGTGCCAGCAGTTTATCAGGGCGGGGGAATCAGCCCCAGCATTTT
>13|NA|NA|TRBJ1-4|TRBV20-1
CSASSRGNEKLFF
TGCAGTGCTAGTTCCAGGGGTAATGAAAAACTGTTTTTT
>16|TRBD1|NA|TRBJ1-6|TRBV25-1
CASSEPGQGAQSPLHF
TGTGCCAGCAGTGAGCCGGGACAGGGGGCTCAATCACCCCTCCACTTT
>18|TRBD2|NA|TRBJ2-3|TRBV2
CASSEPGLAAGNTDTQYF
TGTGCCAGCAGTGAACCGGGACTAGCGGCAGGGAACACAGATACGCAGTATTTT
>14|NA|NA|TRBJ2-2|TRBV2
CASRPDRYPGELFF
TGTGCCAGCAGACCCGACAGGTACCCCGGGGAGCTGTTTTTT
>17|TRBD2|NA|TRBJ2-3|TRBV3-1/TRBV3-2
CASSQDRTSGYTDTQYF
TGTGCCAGCAGCCAAGATAGGACTAGCGGATACACAGATACGCAGTATTTT
>14|NA|NA|TRBJ1-5|TRBV7-2
CASSSPITEEPQHF
TGTGCCAGCAGCTCGCCGATCACAGAAGAGCCCCAGCATTTT
>16|NA|NA|TRBJ1-5|TRBV6-5
CASSSHGGVRNQPQHF
TGTGCCAGCAGTTCGCATGGCGGGGTTCGCAATCAGCCCCAGCATTTT
>14|NA|few|TRBJ1-1|TRBV7-9
CASSLWRVGPEAFF
TGTGCCAGCAGCTTGTGGAGGGTAGGTCCTGAAGCTTTCTTT
>13|NA|NA|TRBJ1-4|TRBV30
CAWSVLPNEKLFF
TGTGCCTGGAGTGTTCTACCTAATGAAAAACTGTTTTTT
>15|NA|NA|TRBJ1-3|TRBV6-2/TRBV6-3
CASSYKGGSGNTIYF
TGTGCCAGCAGTTACAAAGGCGGCTCTGGAAACACCATATATTTT